This T cell receptor (beta chain) was retrieved from a study of blood T cell repertoires in COVID-19. Study as a whole: Spain, Italy and the United States supplied samples that represented acute and convalescent COVID-19. PBMCs, B-cell-depleted T cells, or T cells provided the cDNA or gDNA that made up the material.

The ends were cut back, 5 bases at V and 9 bases at J, with 19 bases in the middle. The CDR3 loop spans 14 amino acids. From germline, CDR1 is SEHNR and CDR2 FQNEAQ (reference sequence). Authors' analysis steps: It was from reference gene primer amplification that nucleated cell counts were estimated. Clones were sequenced by immunoSEQ multiplex PCR, and TCRdb holds only the in-frame ones, with some missing. V and J calls and clone size follow that table, whereas D and trimming were derived from the DNA. The profile covers 210,000 or so clones, with around 84% appearing a single time and 15% to 20% taken by the ten largest.

Material for sequencing was peripheral blood. This TCR derives from a woman of 80 years or more with active or convalescent COVID-19. The chain joins TRBV7-9 to TRBJ1-1, with D possibly being TRBD1 (6 bases). For the CDR3, the DNA is TGTGCCAGCAGCCCCTCGACAGGAACGCTTAAAGCTTTCTTT. Its translation is CASSPSTGTLKAFF.